Below, 10 T cell receptor beta chains from the same sample are listed, as sequenced in a study of T cell repertoires in cytomegalovirus infection. These receptors have no identified antigens. TCRdb reprocessed the reads with MiXCR, giving one entry per CDR3 protein. Among about 700,000 distinct CDR3 sequences listed, 30% to 35% were seen once. Here the sequenced sample was cultured PBMCs, taken from culture after CMV antigen stimulation. These receptors all come from a human donor in good health (CMV status not recorded). Some clones in this sample may be carry-over from other donors' samples.

The chain employs TRBV12-3 or TRBV12-4 and TRBJ1-4, with D possibly being TRBD1 (6 bases). Trimming took 6 bases from V and 5 from J, leaving 10 bases between them. This CDR3 is 13 amino acids long. The CDR3 sequence: CASSGQTNEKLFF. In DNA, the CDR3 is TGTGCCAGCAGCGGACAGACGAATGAAAAACTGTTTTTT.

The chain joins TRBV12-3 or TRBV12-4 to TRBJ1-2; 7 nucleotides line up with TRBD1. The CDR3 spans 16 residues. V shed 6 bases, J shed 2 bases, and the junction held 12 bases outside the gene matches. CDR3 sequence reads: CASRRQGRGENYGYTF. CDR3 nucleotide sequence: TGTGCCAGCAGACGACAGGGACGGGGGGAGAACTATGGCTACACCTTC.

The chain uses TRBV14 and TRBJ1-2; D is ambiguous. The CDR3 is 14 residues long. Germline lookup yields CDR1 SGHDN and CDR2 FVKESK. Trimming took 0 bases from V and 5 from J, leaving 10 bases between them. The DNA of the CDR3 is TGTGCCAGCAGCCAAGATGGATGGGGATATGGCTACACCTTC. It translates to CASSQDGWGYGYTF.

The rearrangement links TRBV12-3 or TRBV12-4 to TRBJ1-3; D is perhaps TRBD1 (5 bases). V lost 4 bases to trimming and J lost 1 base, with 11 bases between them. This CDR3 region has 15 residues. The CDR3 DNA reads TGTGCCAGCAGTTCCGGGACGTTATCTGGAAACACCATATATTTT. It translates to CASSSGTLSGNTIYF.

The chain employs TRBV20-1 and TRBJ1-6, with D maybe TRBD1 (5 bases). Germline values: CDR1 DFQATT, CDR2 SNEGSKA (reference sequence). The CDR3 sequence is 17 residues long. V lost 0 bases and J lost 3, with 15 bases in between. The CDR3 DNA sequence: TGCAGTGCTAGAGAGGTAGGGGTAAGGGACTATAATTCACCCCTCCACTTT. Its protein is CSAREVGVRDYNSPLHF.

The chain couples TRBV28 to TRBJ2-2, with 8 bases matching TRBD1. CDR3 length: 14 amino acids. V lost 3 bases, J lost 7 bases, and 4 bases stayed unmatched. Germline CDR1 MDHEN, CDR2 SYDVKM. CDR3 DNA sequence: TGTGCCAGCAGTTTTACCGACAGGGGCGGGGAGCTGTTTTTT. Residues: CASSFTDRGGELFF. Variable domain in full (rest from reference TRBV28 and TRBJ2-2): DVKVTQSSRYLVKRTGEKVFLECVQDMDHENMFWYRQDPGLGLRLIYFSYDVKMKEKGDIPEGYSVSREKKERFSLILESASTNQTSMYLCASSFTDRGGELFFGEGSRLTVL.

This clonotype came up a few times. This rearrangement joins TRBV27 to TRBJ2-1, with a possible D match to TRBD2 (6 bases). From germline, CDR1 is MNHEY and CDR2 SMNVEV (reference sequence). Trimming stripped 8 bases from V and 9 bases from J, with 23 bases between. This CDR3 comprises 15 residues. The CDR3 is CASRGEGRGPSEQFF. The CDR3 coding sequence is TGTGCCAGCCGCGGCGAGGGGCGGGGCCCGAGTGAGCAGTTCTTC.

The gene calls are TRBV20-1 and TRBJ1-1, with 7 nucleotides matching TRBD1. This CDR3 has 14 amino acids. The germline V gene has CDR1 DFQATT and CDR2 SNEGSKA (reference sequence). The V and J ends lost 7 bases and 0 bases, in that order; junction bases with no gene match: 8. The CDR3 protein is CSVDRVGMNTEAFF. CDR3 DNA: TGCAGTGTAGACAGGGTTGGGATGAACACTGAAGCTTTCTTT.

This clonotype has a count of ten or more. The chain uses TRBV7-8 and TRBJ2-3, with D perhaps TRBD1 (6 bases). CDR3 length: 14 residues. Germline V gene lookup returns CDR1 SGHVS and CDR2 FQNEAQ. With 4 bases removed from V and 4 bases from J, the gap between germline ends came to 12 bases. In DNA, the CDR3 is TGTGCCAGCAGCTCAACAGGGATGCCAGATACGCAGTATTTT. Translation gives CASSSTGMPDTQYF. The whole variable domain, remainder taken from reference TRBV7-8 and TRBJ2-3, is GAGVSQSPRYKVAKRGQDVALRCDPISGHVSLFWYQQALGQGPEFLTYFQNEAQLDKSGLPSDRFFAERPEGSVSTLKIQRTQQEDSAVYLCASSSTGMPDTQYFGPGTRLTVL.

The gene calls are TRBV6-2 or TRBV6-3 and TRBJ2-7; 10 positions agree with TRBD2. The germline CDR1 and CDR2 sequences are MNHEY and SVGEGT. V lost 6 bases, J lost 4 bases, and 6 bases stayed unmatched. This CDR3 comprises 14 residues. CDR3 sequence: CASRLRTSGYEQYF. In DNA, the CDR3 is TGTGCCAGCAGACTTAGGACTAGCGGATACGAGCAGTACTTC.